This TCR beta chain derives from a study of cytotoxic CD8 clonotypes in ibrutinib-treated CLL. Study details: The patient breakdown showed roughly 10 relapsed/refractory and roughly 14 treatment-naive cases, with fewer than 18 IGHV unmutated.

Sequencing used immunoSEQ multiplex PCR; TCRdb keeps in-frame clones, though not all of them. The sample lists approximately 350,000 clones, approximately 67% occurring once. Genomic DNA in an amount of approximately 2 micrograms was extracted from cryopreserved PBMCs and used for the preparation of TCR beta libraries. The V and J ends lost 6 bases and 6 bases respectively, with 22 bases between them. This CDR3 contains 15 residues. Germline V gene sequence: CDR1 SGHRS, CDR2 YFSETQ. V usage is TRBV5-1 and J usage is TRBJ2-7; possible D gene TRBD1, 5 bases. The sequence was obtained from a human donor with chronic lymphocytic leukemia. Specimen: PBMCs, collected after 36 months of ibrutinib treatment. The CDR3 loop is CASTPAAGISGEQYF. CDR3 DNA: TGCGCCAGCACCCCCGCAGCAGGGATTAGTGGCGAGCAGTACTTC.